This T cell receptor beta chain originates from a study of early stage breast cancer tumors. Study results and limitations: Compared with adjacent normal breast tissue, tumors showed around 2.7-fold greater T cell density and higher clonality. Bulk DNA sequencing of unsorted cells missed chain pairing and markers.

The germline gives CDR1 ENHRY, CDR2 SYGVKD. Unmatched junction bases numbered 10, after V lost 4 bases and J lost 4 bases. The CDR3 covers 17 residues. About this clone itself: Its target is not known.

Blood replicates held 0.5 ug DNA, tumor or normal breast roughly 1.5 ug, two each. The protocol was immunoSEQ multiplex PCR, while the TCRdb copy is restricted to in-frame clones and leaves out a portion. The sample carries more than 20,000 clones, approximately 80% recorded once. The sample comprised blood. The V call is TRBV10-3, the J call TRBJ2-3; 11 bases fit TRBD2. This receptor was taken from a person between 60 and 69 years old with breast cancer. The CDR3 DNA is TGTGCCATCAGTGCCCCCCCAACTAGCGGGAGCGCAGATACGCAGTATTTT. Protein: CAISAPPTSGSADTQYF.